One sample yielded the 9 T cell receptor beta chains listed below, sequenced in a study of T cell responses to AZD1222 COVID-19 vaccine. Libraries were prepared by immunoSEQ multiplex PCR; TCRdb keeps only in-frame clonotypes and omits some of them. In the table there are some 120,000 clones, roughly 89% of which are singletons. Specimen: peripheral blood, collected on day 0 of AZD1222 vaccination. These receptors all come from an adult in good health.

The chain has TRBV7-3 and TRBJ2-2; 8 bases are shared with TRBD1. The CDR3 is 17 residues long. V was clipped by 6 bases and J by 6 bases; unmatched bases: 15. In germline, CDR1 is SGHTA, CDR2 FQGTGA. CDR3 sequence reads: CASSPDSRGRVPGELFF. The CDR3 DNA reads as TGTGCCAGCAGTCCCGACTCCAGGGGGCGCGTTCCCGGGGAGCTGTTTTTT.

The chain has TRBV7-8 and TRBJ1-4; D gene unclear. Germline V gene data show CDR1 as SGHVS and CDR2 as FQNEAQ. V lost 5 bases and J 7 bases, leaving 14 bases between the germline ends. This CDR3 spans 14 amino acids. CDR3 coding DNA: TGTGCCAGCAGCCATCGAGATGGACCTGAAAAACTGTTTTTT. Its translation: CASSHRDGPEKLFF.

In its sample, this clone was seen a few times. As DNA, the CDR3 is TGTGCCAGCAGCTTAGGCAGGGGAGGCAATCAGCCCCAGCATTTT. This encodes CASSLGRGGNQPQHF. The chain couples TRBV7-8 to TRBJ1-5; tentative D call: TRBD1 (6 bases). V was clipped by 1 base and J by 2 bases, with 9 bases between them. CDR1 and CDR2 from the germline V gene are SGHVS and FQNEAQ. The CDR3 spans 15 residues.

This rearrangement joins TRBV10-3 to TRBJ1-1; 9 bases are a match to TRBD1. Germline CDR1 ENHRY, CDR2 SYGVKD. This CDR3 spans 14 amino acids. With 4 bases clipped from V and 2 bases from J, the junction kept 2 bases outside the gene matches. The CDR3 nucleotides read TGTGCCATCAGTGTGACAGGGGGAAACACTGAAGCTTTCTTT. Its translation: CAISVTGGNTEAFF.

This clone was counted once. This chain links TRBV20-1 with TRBJ2-1; D unresolved. The V and J ends lost 0 bases and 8 bases respectively, with 5 bases between them. The CDR3 consists of 11 residues. Germline V CDR1 and CDR2: DFQATT, SNEGSKA (reference sequence). CDR3 sequence reads: CSARDPDEQFF. The CDR3 DNA reads TGCAGTGCTAGAGATCCGGATGAGCAGTTCTTC.

The CDR3 sequence is CASNPGQTYEQYF. The CDR3 DNA is TGTGCCAGCAACCCGGGACAGACCTACGAGCAGTACTTC. V is TRBV9 and J is TRBJ2-7; 7 bases match TRBD1. The length of the CDR3 is 13 residues. V lost 6 bases and J lost 2; bases outside the gene matches: 5. Germline V gene data show CDR1 as SGDLS and CDR2 as YYNGEE.

This clone has a single count. The rearrangement links TRBV19 to TRBJ1-1; no clear D. Trimming took off 1 base at V and 0 bases at J, with 6 bases between the two ends. The CDR3 loop spans 14 amino acids. The germline V gene encodes CDR1 LNHDA and CDR2 SQIVND (reference sequence). The CDR3 protein is CASSIANMNTEAFF. CDR3 DNA: TGTGCCAGTAGTATAGCAAACATGAACACTGAAGCTTTCTTT. Full variable domain (remainder filled in from reference TRBV19 and TRBJ1-1): DGGITQSPKYLFRKEGQNVTLSCEQNLNHDAMYWYRQDPGQGLRLIYYSQIVNDFQKGDIAEGYSVSREKKESFPLTVTSAQKNPTAFYLCASSIANMNTEAFFGQGTRLTVV.

The chain is built from TRBV12-3 or TRBV12-4 and TRBJ2-2, with D uncertain. CDR3 size: 11 residues. Deletions cut 2 bases from V and 7 bases from J, with 2 bases between. The DNA of the CDR3 is TGTGCCAGCAGTTTACTCGGGGAGCTGTTTTTT. Encoded protein: CASSLLGELFF.

The CDR3 bases are TGTGCCAGCAGTAAGCGGGAGGGTTCCTACAATGAGCAGTTCTTC. Translation gives CASSKREGSYNEQFF. The V gene is TRBV6-4, the J gene TRBJ2-1; 10 bases are a match to TRBD2. This CDR3 comprises 15 residues. J gave up 1 base and V 5 bases, and 2 bases lay outside the gene matches. Per the germline V gene, CDR1 is MRHNA and CDR2 is SNTAGT.